The 9 T cell receptor beta chains in this list originate from one sample, sequenced in a study of CD8 T cells in Susac syndrome. Random hexamers were used to reverse transcribe roughly 0.45 to 1 ug of RNA. Via MiXCR, TCRdb re-called the immunoSEQ multiplex PCR reads, giving one row per CDR3 protein. The sample consists of a few hundred thousand distinct CDR3 sequences, about 85% of them appearing once. Sequencing input: CD8+ T cells from PBMCs. The receptors were sampled from a human donor with multiple sclerosis.

The chain combines TRBV7-2 with TRBJ2-7, with 8 bases matching TRBD2. Germline V gene data show CDR1 as SGHTA and CDR2 as FQGNSA. J was trimmed by 0 bases and V by 3 bases; bases with no gene match: 4. This CDR3 is built from 15 residues. CDR3 DNA sequence: TGTGCCAGCAGCTTGCCTAGCGGGCTCTCCTACGAGCAGTACTTC. Translating gives CASSLPSGLSYEQYF.

The chain employs TRBV30 and TRBJ2-7; TRBD1 aligns across 8 bases. J was trimmed by 7 bases and V by 3 bases; bases with no gene match: 8. Germline assignment: CDR1 GTSNPN and CDR2 SVGIG (reference sequence). This CDR3 region has 13 residues. The DNA for the CDR3 is TGTGCCTGGAGGCCAGGACAGGGCGGGGAGCAGTACTTC. This translates into CAWRPGQGGEQYF.

The V and J genes are TRBV4-2 and TRBJ2-7; D is perhaps TRBD1 or TRBD2 (6 bases each). Germline CDR1 LGHNA, CDR2 YNFKEQ. The germline V and J ends were trimmed by 1 base and 1 base, with 17 bases remaining between them. This CDR3 has 17 amino acids. For the CDR3, the DNA is TGTGCCAGCAGCCAAGGGGGAGGTGGGACACCTTCCTACGAGCAGTACTTC. Its protein product is CASSQGGGGTPSYEQYF.

The chain is built from TRBV6-1 and TRBJ1-5, with D unresolved. The germline V gene has CDR1 MNHNS and CDR2 SASEGT. This CDR3 is 13 amino acids long. V was trimmed by 3 bases and J by 7 bases, leaving 10 bases between them. The CDR3 DNA follows: TGTGCCAGCAGTGACGGGGAGAACCAGCCCCAGCATTTT. The encoded protein is CASSDGENQPQHF.

This clonotype was seen only once. The chain employs TRBV19 and TRBJ2-1; TRBD2 matches 8 bases. CDR1 is LNHDA and CDR2 is SQIVND in the germline V gene (reference sequence). The CDR3 covers 20 residues. J was trimmed by 0 bases and V by 4 bases; bases with no gene match: 17. The CDR3 spells CASSTPISTSATSSYNEQFF. In DNA form, the CDR3 reads TGTGCCAGTAGTACGCCCATCTCGACTAGCGCGACCAGCTCCTACAATGAGCAGTTCTTC.

The chain uses TRBV15 and TRBJ2-7; no clear D gene. Germline V gene sequence: CDR1 LNHNV, CDR2 YYDKDF (reference sequence). Trimming took 1 base from V and 4 from J, leaving 8 bases between them. This CDR3 contains 13 residues. The CDR3 is CATSRAQGYEQYF. CDR3 bases: TGTGCCACCAGCAGAGCCCAAGGGTACGAGCAGTACTTC.

V usage is TRBV4-1 and J usage is TRBJ1-1, with 8 nucleotides matching TRBD1. The germline CDR1 and CDR2 sequences are MGHRA and YSYEKL. The J segment lost 5 bases and the V segment lost 1 base, leaving 3 bases of the junction unmatched. This CDR3 region has 14 residues. CDR3 sequence (DNA): TGCGCCAGCAGCCAAGCCAGGGGGCGAACTGAAGCTTTCTTT. It translates to CASSQARGRTEAFF.

CDR3 nucleotides: TGTGCCAGCAGTTTCCATGTGTTTGAGGGACAGGGGGACGCAGATACGCAGTATTTT. Its protein is CASSFHVFEGQGDADTQYF. The rearrangement links TRBV12-3 or TRBV12-4 to TRBJ2-3; 11 nucleotides align to TRBD1. The CDR3 is 19 residues long. V was clipped by 3 bases and J by 4 bases; unmatched bases: 15.

The chain links TRBV30 to TRBJ2-2, with D possibly TRBD1 on 6 matching bases. Trimming took 3 bases from V and 2 from J, leaving 10 bases between them. Germline CDR1 reads GTSNPN; CDR2 reads SVGIG (reference sequence). The CDR3 extends over 14 amino acids. This chain's CDR3 is CAWSPGHNTGELFF. Here the CDR3 DNA reads TGTGCCTGGAGCCCGGGACACAACACCGGGGAGCTGTTTTTT.